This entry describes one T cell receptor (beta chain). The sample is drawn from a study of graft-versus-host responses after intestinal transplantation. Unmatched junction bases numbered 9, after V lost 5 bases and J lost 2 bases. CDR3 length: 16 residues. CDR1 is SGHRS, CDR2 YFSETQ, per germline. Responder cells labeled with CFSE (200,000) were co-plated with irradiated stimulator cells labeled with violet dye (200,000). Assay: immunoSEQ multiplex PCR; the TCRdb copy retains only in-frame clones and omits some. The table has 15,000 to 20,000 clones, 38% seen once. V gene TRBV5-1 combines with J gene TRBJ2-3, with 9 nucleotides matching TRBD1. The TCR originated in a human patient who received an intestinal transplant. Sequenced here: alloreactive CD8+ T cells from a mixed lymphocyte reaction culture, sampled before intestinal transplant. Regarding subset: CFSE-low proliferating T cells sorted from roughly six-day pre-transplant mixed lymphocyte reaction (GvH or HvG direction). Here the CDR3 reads CASSPHWTGVTDTQYF. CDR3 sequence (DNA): TGCGCCAGCAGTCCTCACTGGACAGGGGTCACAGATACGCAGTATTTT.